These T cell receptor beta chains were read from a single sample in a study of cytomegalovirus exposure and HLA in healthy donors. Here immunoSEQ multiplex PCR was the method, and the copy in TCRdb shows in-frame clones only, minus some. The sample shows around 64,000 clones, about four fifths of them seen only once. The sequenced sample was PBMCs. Receptors originate from a young man in good health and CMV-seropositive. Each CDR3 is given with its conserved first and last residue. The D gene is left open where the match is weak.

D,V,CDR3
TRBD2,TRBV19,CASSPRGVSYEQYF
.,TRBV21-1,CASGLTSSEQYF
.,TRBV6-5,CASRDDGATVNEQFF
TRBD1,TRBV15,CATSRDRQGRYTF
TRBD1,TRBV7-2,CASSFGNGQGNTEAFF
.,TRBV25-1,CASSEYGQSSGYTF
TRBD1,TRBV30,CACPGQGDEQYF
TRBD1,TRBV11-2,CASSSGKGALEQYF
.,TRBV15,CATRISGANVLTF
.,TRBV7-8,CASSSKAGIQPQHF
.,TRBV7-9,CASSPWGSNTEAFF
.,TRBV6-5,CASSRTGEGYTF
TRBD1,TRBV7-8,CASSSRQGASPYEQYF
TRBD1,TRBV29-1,CSVDRGMNTEAFF
TRBD1,TRBV7-2,CASSSQGAEGELFF
.,TRBV6-5,CASSYGPARNQPQHF
.,TRBV19,CASRPRGGKGNQPQHF
TRBD2,TRBV7-9,CASSLLAADVSSYNEQFF
.,TRBV14,CASSQEEGRRSYTF
TRBD1,TRBV7-9,CASSKTGGNEKLFF
.,TRBV30,CAWGGVGEQYF
TRBD1,TRBV6-5,CASSYSGTGVYEQYF
.,TRBV19,CATSGSGTNSGYGYTF
TRBD2,TRBV27,CASSLAGGGFYEQYF
.,TRBV19,CASTTQWGGVNQPQHF